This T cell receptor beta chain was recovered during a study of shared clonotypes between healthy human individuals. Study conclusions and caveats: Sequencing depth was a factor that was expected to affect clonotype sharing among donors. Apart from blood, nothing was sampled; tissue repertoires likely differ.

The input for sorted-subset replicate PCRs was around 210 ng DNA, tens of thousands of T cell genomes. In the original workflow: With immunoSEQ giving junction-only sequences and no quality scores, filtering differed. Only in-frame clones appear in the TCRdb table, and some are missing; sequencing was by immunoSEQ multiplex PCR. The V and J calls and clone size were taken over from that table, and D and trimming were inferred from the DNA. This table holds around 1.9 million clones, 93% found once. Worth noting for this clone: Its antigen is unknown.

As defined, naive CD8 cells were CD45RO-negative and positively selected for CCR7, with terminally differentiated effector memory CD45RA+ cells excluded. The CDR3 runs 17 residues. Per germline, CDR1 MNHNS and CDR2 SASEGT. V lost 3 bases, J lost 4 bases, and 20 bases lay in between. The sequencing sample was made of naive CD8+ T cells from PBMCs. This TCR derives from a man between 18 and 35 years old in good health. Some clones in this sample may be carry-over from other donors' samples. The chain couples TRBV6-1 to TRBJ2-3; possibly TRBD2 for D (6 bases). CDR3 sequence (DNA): TGTGCCAGCAGTGATCCCGGATGGGGCGGGACCGCAGATACGCAGTATTTT. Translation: CASSDPGWGGTADTQYF.